This T cell receptor (beta chain) was obtained from a study of cytomegalovirus exposure and HLA in healthy donors (dated by TCRdb to the late 2010s). Broadly, across the study: In an earlier analysis of 550 to 750 of the donors, 250 to 300 Gb of sequence data and about 110 million unique TCR beta sequences from 180 million or so T cells were reported. An early release covering approximately 600 HLA-typed donors comprised about 310 gigabases of sequencing data and roughly 86 million unique TCR sequences. The genetic ancestry cluster associated with self-reported Caucasian donors included 65% to 90% of the roughly 410 genotyped donors. The aim of the study was to test whether cataloging public T cell receptors could identify signatures of past pathogen exposure. The study profiled the T cell repertoires of 550 to 700 subjects by immunosequencing and related them to cytomegalovirus serostatus. In addition to the first cohort of 666 subjects, a separate validation cohort of about 120 different subjects was used. The study combined high-throughput TCR immunosequencing, statistical association of individual TCRs with disease status, and machine learning to predict cytomegalovirus infection status. A later analysis re-analyzed previously published TCR beta repertoires from 660 or so donors and added high-resolution HLA genotyping to study TCR occurrence patterns. The later analysis used no new phenotypic data to find candidate immune exposures, relying instead on TCR beta sequences and their occurrence across donors. In an earlier analysis of 550 to 700 of the donors, high-throughput TCR beta sequencing was used to judge whether each TCR beta V gene segment behaved as functional or pseudogenic. Donor age, sex, ethnicity and CMV serostatus were compiled alongside the repertoire data. A later genetic analysis used genome-wide SNP genotypes for about 65% of the 666 donors, treating that subset as a discovery cohort. All discovery cohort repertoires had been generated on a single sequencing platform. Both class I and class II loci were covered by HLA typing, at four-digit resolution. The number of donors typed differed by locus, with about 629-630 for A, B, C, DRB1 and DQB1, roughly 520 for DQA1, under 610 for DPA1, and about 450 for DPB1. About five DR-DQ haplotypes were treated as single units for association and clustering because of strong linkage in the cohort. Among over 350 genotyped donors of the cohort, an average of roughly 240,000 unique TCR beta nucleotide sequences were sequenced per donor, about a sixth of them non-productive.

Library construction relied on the immunoSEQ multiplex PCR assay. The multiplex PCR relied on a mix of 60 forward primers for TCR Vbeta segments and 13 reverse primers for TCR Jbeta segments. A multiplex PCR assay on genomic DNA amplified the CDR3 region of rearranged TCR beta genes. The amplified TCR beta libraries were sequenced on the Illumina HiSeq System as 87-base-pair reads. Processing in the source paper ran as follows. In a later analysis, around 80 million unique TCR beta chains were counted across the roughly 610 repertoires, and around 11 million of these chains were shared by at least two donors. Raw reads were error-corrected and collapsed into unique sequences with a nearest-neighbor algorithm that merged closely related sequences to remove PCR and sequencing errors. V, D and J gene segments were assigned by aligning CDR3 sequences to IMGT reference sequences. For a sequence to be retained, at least a six-nucleotide match to both a V gene segment and a J gene segment was required. Rearrangements were classified as productive when the CDR3 lacked stop codons and remained in frame with V and J, and all other rearrangements were classified as non-productive. CDR3 was defined according to IMGT convention as the region running from the second conserved V-encoded cysteine to the conserved J-encoded phenylalanine. The earlier analysis of about 530 of the donors excluded any sequence lacking an unambiguous match to a single V gene segment. An earlier analysis of several hundred of the donors classified V segments as functional when productive rearrangements were above 56.7% and as segregating when the standard deviation between donors was above 5%. To diagnose cytomegalovirus status from the catalog of TCR beta chain sequences, a statistical classification framework was built. In a later analysis, TCR nucleotide sequences were compared against IMGT/GENE-DB human TR gene sequences so that V and J genes could be assigned. The TCRdist pipeline was used in a later analysis to assign CDR3 sequences and most-parsimonious VDJ recombination scenarios. A later analysis defined each TCR beta chain by its CDR3 amino acid sequence plus V-gene family, and excluded reads lacking a unique V-gene family. As a way to deal with suspected cross-contamination and a sequencing artifact, a later analysis dropped over 550 nucleotide sequences that were highly shared and had low generation probability. In a later analysis, a clonal expansion index was calculated for each public chain from normalized within-repertoire ranks of inferred template counts. Generation probabilities in a later analysis came from a VDJ recombination model fitted to out-of-frame rearrangements, and those results were checked against IGoR. A later analysis scored TCR-TCR, TCR-HLA and TCR-CMV co-occurrence with hypergeometric tests, applying a repertoire-size bias correction to TCR pairs. In a later analysis, false discovery rates were estimated by permuting HLA or CMV assignments 20 times. A later analysis grouped co-occurring TCRs with DBSCAN, adding TCRdist sequence similarity when clustering within HLA-allele-positive subsets. Repertoires with fewer than 30,000 or more than 120,000 public chains, plus five repertoires with anomalous nucleotide sharing, were excluded from co-occurrence clustering. TCRdb limited this immuneACCESS table to in-frame rearrangements with V and J called. A share of clones is missing; checked studies link under half to unresolved V genes, and the rest is unexplained. V and J calls and clone size follow that table, whereas D and trimming were derived from the DNA. The sample table records tens of thousands of clones. Around 3.8% of the sample goes to the ten largest clones.

The research as a whole found: Because some donors lacked HLA typing at each locus, the association tests relied only on the typed subset. Compared with the approximately 670-donor mean, donors in an Asian-associated ancestry cluster had fewer N-insertions in productive TCRs, according to a later genetic analysis. Most TCR sequences were seen in very few donors, while some public TCRs were found in many individuals. According to a later analysis, parvovirus B19, influenza, CMV and Epstein-Barr virus appeared linked to several top co-occurrence clusters. The earlier analysis of about 600 of the donors excluded roughly 17 rarely observed V segments, including chromosome 9 orphons, because counts were too low. A total of 150 or so TCR beta chains were listed by the study as associated with cytomegalovirus. Linkage disequilibrium might explain the correlated functional status among segregating V segments, but an unknown experimental factor could not be excluded. In a later analysis, most CMV-associated TCR beta chains were found to appear HLA-restricted, with HLA associations seemingly driven largely by CMV exposure. The authors suggested that the approach could potentially be extended to other disease states and immunological phenotypes. Broadly in line with IMGT annotations, most TCR beta V segments showed up in productive rearrangements about 87% or about 30% of the time in an earlier analysis of some 590 of the donors. A further reported finding was that TCR beta sequences accurately predicted the HLA-A and HLA-B alleles for most subjects in the first cohort. In a later genetic analysis, a missense DCLRE1C variant was associated with V-gene and J-gene trimming of TCR beta chains, and the association was replicated in an independent cohort. The classifier was reported to diagnose cytomegalovirus status with high specificity and sensitivity in both the original cohort and the validation cohort. In a later analysis, the rate of TCR association differed among HLA loci, with DRB1 alleles having the most associated TCRs and HLA-C alleles having the fewest. Specific HLA alleles were associated with over 15,000 TCR beta sequences at a false discovery rate of 0.05 in a later analysis. The cohort was sequenced for TCR beta chains only, and without alpha or paired-chain data the features that could be detected were limited. CMV serostatus was the only immune exposure information available for the cohort. Sequencing depth was assumed to be roughly uniform across donors in the presence/absence analyses, though that assumption may not hold. A cluster of highly shared sequence variants was judged likely to be a technical artifact of the sequencing pipeline. Compared with equally common non-associated chains, HLA-associated TCR beta chains in a later analysis were more clonally expanded and had lower generation probabilities. When HLA alleles, especially DR and DQ, strongly co-occurred, TCR associations were difficult to assign to individual alleles. A few of the identified cytomegalovirus-associated TCR beta chains were confirmed in vitro to be specific for cytomegalovirus antigens. Some IMGT-functional V segments, including TRBV6-2 and TRBV6-3, could not be told apart with the 87-base-pair reads, so those segments were excluded.

The CDR3 contains 14 residues, cysteine and phenylalanine counted. Only CDR3 DNA is held: 42 bases, read in frame from base 1. Deletion took 6 bases off V and 0 bases off J, with a span of 9 bases between the germline ends. For CDR1 and CDR2, the germline V gene lists SNHLY and FYNNEI. As to this clone: What this receptor recognizes is not known.

In total, approximately 700 healthy bone marrow donors made up the cohort. At the time of sampling, all cohort members were nominally healthy, though unrecorded immune exposures were likely present. The donor was CMV seropositive and was included in the group of 250 to 300 seropositive cohort members. Every donor gave a peripheral blood sample, and the peripheral blood mononuclear cells from that sample were used for TCR beta sequencing. The Qiagen DNeasy Blood Extraction Kit was used to extract genomic DNA from the blood cell samples. Material: PBMCs. The receptor chain draws on TRBV2 and TRBJ1-5; no D gene call is confident. The clonotype originates from a female donor in good health and CMV-seropositive. In nucleotides, the sequence is TGTGCCAGCAGGAGGGCTTATAGCAATCAGCCCCAGCATTTT. It encodes CASRRAYSNQPQHF.